This T cell receptor beta chain derives from a study of beta chain features in type 1 diabetes. This clone was found a few times. The CDR3 spans 15 residues. V shed 5 bases, J shed 3 bases, and the junction held 6 bases outside the gene matches. CDR1 and CDR2 from the germline V gene are LGHNA and YNFKEQ. Expressed TCRB transcripts were sequenced, since all the RNA that had been isolated was reverse transcribed. The method was immunoSEQ multiplex PCR; TCRdb's version includes in-frame clones alone and lacks a portion of them. The top ten clones hold roughly 2.5% of a sample with around 170,000 clones, less than 9.5% of them seen once.

J is TRBJ2-7 and V is TRBV4-2, with 11 bases aligning to TRBD1. The sequenced sample consisted of central memory CD4+ T cells from blood. This TCR derives from a woman under 30 in good health. The CDR3 region has the DNA TGTGCCAGCAGCTTGGCCGGGACAGGGGGCTACGAGCAGTACTTC. Its protein product is CASSLAGTGGYEQYF.